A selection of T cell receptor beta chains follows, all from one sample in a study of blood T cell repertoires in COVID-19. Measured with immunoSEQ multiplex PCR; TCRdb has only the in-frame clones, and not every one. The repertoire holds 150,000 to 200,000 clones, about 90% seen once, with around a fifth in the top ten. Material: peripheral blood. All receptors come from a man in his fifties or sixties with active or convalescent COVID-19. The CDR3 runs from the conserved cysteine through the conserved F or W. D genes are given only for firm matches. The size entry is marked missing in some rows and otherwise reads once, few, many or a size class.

CDR3 DNA: TGTGCCAGCAGCTCAGCCAGACAGCGAGACTCCTACGAGCAGTACTTC
CDR3 protein: CASSSARQRDSYEQYF
J gene: TRBJ2-7
V gene: TRBV7-8
D gene: NA
clone size: NA

CDR3 DNA: TGTGCCAGCAGCCGAGGACTAGCGGGGGGATCCAGAGCAGATACGCAGTATTTT
CDR3 protein: CASSRGLAGGSRADTQYF
J gene: TRBJ2-3
V gene: TRBV4-2
D gene: TRBD2
clone size: NA

CDR3 DNA: TGTGCCAGCAGCCGCCTCCGGGACTCTTATATGGATACGCAGTATTTT
CDR3 protein: CASSRLRDSYMDTQYF
J gene: TRBJ2-3
V gene: TRBV3-1/TRBV3-2
D gene: NA
clone size: NA

CDR3 DNA: TGTGCCAGCAGCTTAGGGCAGGGAGGTACCACTGAAGCTTTCTTT
CDR3 protein: CASSLGQGGTTEAFF
J gene: TRBJ1-1
V gene: TRBV7-9
D gene: NA
clone size: NA

CDR3 DNA: TGCGCCAGCAGCCAGATGGCCGCGGGTACAACTAATGAAAAACTGTTTTTT
CDR3 protein: CASSQMAAGTTNEKLFF
J gene: TRBJ1-4
V gene: TRBV4-1
D gene: NA
clone size: NA

CDR3 DNA: TGCAGTGCTAGAGGAGACAATGAGCAGTTCTTC
CDR3 protein: CSARGDNEQFF
J gene: TRBJ2-1
V gene: TRBV20-1
D gene: NA
clone size: NA

CDR3 DNA: TGTGCCACCAGTGTGGAGCGGGGGGACACCGGGGAGCTGTTTTTT
CDR3 protein: CATSVERGDTGELFF
J gene: TRBJ2-2
V gene: TRBV24-1
D gene: TRBD2
clone size: NA

CDR3 DNA: TGCGCCAGCAGCTTAGACAGGCAGGGAAACACCATATATTTT
CDR3 protein: CASSLDRQGNTIYF
J gene: TRBJ1-3
V gene: TRBV5-1
D gene: NA
clone size: once

CDR3 DNA: TGTGCCAGCTCAGTGACAGGGGGCGATGGGGATGGCTACACCTTC
CDR3 protein: CASSVTGGDGDGYTF
J gene: TRBJ1-2
V gene: TRBV18
D gene: TRBD1
clone size: NA

CDR3 DNA: TGCGCCAGCAGCCACGGAACTAATGAAAAACTGTTTTTT
CDR3 protein: CASSHGTNEKLFF
J gene: TRBJ1-4
V gene: TRBV10-1
D gene: NA
clone size: NA

CDR3 DNA: TGTGCCAGCAGCTTTACAGGGGGACGGAACACTGAAGCTTTCTTT
CDR3 protein: CASSFTGGRNTEAFF
J gene: TRBJ1-1
V gene: TRBV11-2
D gene: TRBD1
clone size: NA

CDR3 DNA: TGTGCCATCAGTACCCAGGAACTCATGAACACTGAAGCTTTCTTT
CDR3 protein: CAISTQELMNTEAFF
J gene: TRBJ1-1
V gene: TRBV10-3
D gene: NA
clone size: NA